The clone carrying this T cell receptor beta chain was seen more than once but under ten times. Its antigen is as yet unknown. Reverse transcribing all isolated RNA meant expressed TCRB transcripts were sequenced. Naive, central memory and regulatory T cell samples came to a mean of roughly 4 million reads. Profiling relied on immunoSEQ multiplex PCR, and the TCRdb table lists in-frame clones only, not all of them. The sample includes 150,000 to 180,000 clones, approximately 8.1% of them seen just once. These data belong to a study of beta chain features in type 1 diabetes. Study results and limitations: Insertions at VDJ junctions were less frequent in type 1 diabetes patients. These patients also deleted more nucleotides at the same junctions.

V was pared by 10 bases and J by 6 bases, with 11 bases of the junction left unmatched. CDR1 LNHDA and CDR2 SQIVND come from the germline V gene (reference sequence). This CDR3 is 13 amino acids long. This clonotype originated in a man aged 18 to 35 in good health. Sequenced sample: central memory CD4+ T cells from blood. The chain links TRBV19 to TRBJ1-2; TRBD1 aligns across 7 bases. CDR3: CATEQGSWNGYTF. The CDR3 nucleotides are TGTGCCACGGAACAGGGGAGCTGGAATGGCTACACCTTC. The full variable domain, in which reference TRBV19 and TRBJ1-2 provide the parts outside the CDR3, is DGGITQSPKYLFRKEGQNVTLSCEQNLNHDAMYWYRQDPGQGLRLIYYSQIVNDFQKGDIAEGYSVSREKKESFPLTVTSAQKNPTAFYLCATEQGSWNGYTFGSGTRLTVV.